This T cell receptor beta chain is drawn from a study of T-cell reconstitution after alpha-beta-depleted transplantation in children. Unique molecular identifiers were incorporated into the prepared TCRbeta library. TCRdb itself ran the PCR reads through MiXCR, one entry per CDR3 protein. Among 450,000 to 600,000 distinct CDR3 sequences listed, approximately 32% were seen once. In this sample, this clonotype turned up a few times. In germline, CDR1 is SGHAT, CDR2 FQNNGV. The CDR3 length is 14 residues. V dropped 5 bases and J dropped 8 bases, with 16 bases sitting between them. Sequenced material: PBMCs from the stem cell graft donor, taken from the stem cell graft. The chain carries TRBV11-2 and TRBJ2-1; weak D call: TRBD2 (6 bases). The sequence was collected from a human donor who donated a stem cell graft to a child with aplastic anemia. CDR3 bases: TGTGCCAGCAGCCCGGAGGGAGTTTATCATGAGCAGTTCTTC. This sequence encodes CASSPEGVYHEQFF.